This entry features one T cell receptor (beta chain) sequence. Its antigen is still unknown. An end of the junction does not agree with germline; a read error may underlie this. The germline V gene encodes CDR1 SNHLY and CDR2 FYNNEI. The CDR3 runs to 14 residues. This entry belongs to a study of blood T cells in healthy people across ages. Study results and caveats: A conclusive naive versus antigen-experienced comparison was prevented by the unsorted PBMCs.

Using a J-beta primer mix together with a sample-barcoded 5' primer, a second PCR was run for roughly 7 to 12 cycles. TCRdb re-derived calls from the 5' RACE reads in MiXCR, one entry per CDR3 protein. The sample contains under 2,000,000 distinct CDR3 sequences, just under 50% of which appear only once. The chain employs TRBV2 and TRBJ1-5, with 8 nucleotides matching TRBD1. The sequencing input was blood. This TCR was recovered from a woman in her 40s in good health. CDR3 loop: CAGRVDRGNQPQHF. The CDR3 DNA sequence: TGTGCCGGCAGGGTCGACAGGGGAAATCAGCCCCAGCATTTT.